This T cell receptor (beta chain) was identified in a study of blood T cell repertoires in COVID-19 (dated by TCRdb to the early 2020s). The study in broad terms: The collaborator samples originated in the United States, Italy and Spain and spanned the acute and convalescent phases of COVID-19. The prospective study material was composed of cDNA or gDNA derived from T cells, B-cell-depleted T cells, or PBMCs. Subjects who had been exposed to COVID-19, were actively infected with it, or had recovered from it provided the deeply sampled blood TCRbeta repertoires that made up the dataset. The repertoires were released in a freely available public database intended as a resource for research on the immune response to SARS-CoV-2. The samples were drawn from the first 160 participants of the ongoing ImmuneRACE study and from some 1,300 subjects provided by 6 global collaborators. The sample metadata nearly always contained a de-identified subject ID, COVID-19 status, age in years and sex. Where available, HLA class I and class II types were taken from metadata supplied by the sample provider and were not determined by assay-based typing. The paper's findings and limits, for the study overall: How much clinical and demographic metadata was included differed by source and by participant, and the metadata was provided uncurated.

Details on this clone: It lacks a known antigen. No base qualities exist here, and no much larger clone lies one base off it.

Taken from cysteine to phenylalanine, the CDR3 has 16 residues. CDR3 DNA only is kept here, 48 bases in frame from base 1. The V and J ends are trimmed by 5 bases and 2 bases, leaving 16 bases between them. CDR1 and CDR2, looked up from the germline V gene (reference sequence), are LNHNV and YYDKDF. TCRbeta CDR3 regions were amplified from genomic DNA using the immunoSEQ Assay, a bias-controlled multiplex PCR. Regarding the original processing steps: Within the assay, amplification of reference gene primers was used to estimate how many nucleated cells each sample contained. To quantify the absolute abundance of each unique TCRbeta CDR3 rearrangement, sequence reads were collapsed and filtered. For each sample, productive Simpson clonality was calculated as the square root of Simpson's diversity index across productive rearrangements. What TCRdb holds here is the immuneACCESS table cut down to in-frame rearrangements. Part of the clones is not present; checked against another copy, under half of the missing clones reflect an unresolved V gene, and the others are unexplained. V, J and clone size derive from that table, while D and trimming were established from the DNA sequence. This sample comprises over 65,000 clones, 70% to 90% of them detected only once. The ten largest clones take up 4.6% of the sample.

Collaborating institutions collected whole blood in K2EDTA tubes following their own protocols. For TCRbeta analysis, collaborators shipped samples in one of three forms: frozen whole blood, isolated PBMCs, or DNA extracted from either of those sample types. The rearrangement combines TRBV15 with TRBJ1-3, with a weak D call of TRBD1 (6 bases match). The sequence derives from a man aged 50-60 years with active COVID-19. The sequenced material came from peripheral blood. The CDR3 region: CATSPISGGPGNTIYF. The nucleotide sequence reads TGTGCCACCAGCCCGATCAGCGGGGGGCCTGGAAACACCATATATTTT.